These 5 T cell receptor beta chains came from one sample sequenced in a study of OX40 agonist ivuxolimab in advanced cancers. Profiling relied on immunoSEQ multiplex PCR, and the TCRdb table lists in-frame clones only, not all of them. Of roughly 70,000 clones detected, 89% appear once; the ten largest clones hold roughly 4%. The sample in question was CD4+ or CD8+ T cells sorted from blood, obtained in a trial of the OX40 agonist ivuxolimab. The receptors were sampled from an adult with an advanced solid tumor such as melanoma, head and neck, liver or kidney cancer.

The V and J genes are TRBV11-3 and TRBJ2-1; no firm D call. Germline CDR1 reads SGHNT; CDR2 reads YENEEA. This CDR3 is built from 13 residues. Trimming removed 0 bases from V and 10 bases from J, with 10 bases in between. The CDR3 is CASSLDSIGEQFF. The CDR3, as DNA: TGTGCCAGCAGCTTAGACTCTATCGGGGAGCAGTTCTTC.

The rearrangement uses TRBV9 and TRBJ2-5, with unresolved D. V dropped 0 bases and J dropped 1 base, with 10 bases sitting between them. CDR1 is SGDLS and CDR2 is YYNGEE in the germline V gene. The CDR3 is 15 amino acids. The CDR3 spells CASSVDGTIQETQYF. The CDR3 DNA reads as TGTGCCAGCAGCGTAGATGGCACTATCCAAGAGACCCAGTACTTC.

V is TRBV5-4 and J is TRBJ2-7; D remains unclear. Germline V gene lookup returns CDR1 SGHNT and CDR2 YYREEE (reference sequence). V was clipped by 4 bases and J by 0 bases, with 11 bases between them. The CDR3 has 14 residues. CDR3 region: CASSKSPSSYEQYF. CDR3 sequence (DNA): TGTGCCAGCAGCAAGAGTCCAAGCTCCTACGAGCAGTACTTC.

This chain joins TRBV7-3 and TRBJ2-7; 9 bases line up with TRBD1. This CDR3 contains 13 residues. Unmatched junction bases numbered 4, after V lost 5 bases and J lost 5 bases. Germline V gene data show CDR1 as SGHTA and CDR2 as FQGTGA. This CDR3 is CASSRDRDNEQYF. CDR3 nucleotide sequence: TGTGCCAGCAGCCGGGACAGGGACAACGAGCAGTACTTC.

The V and J genes are TRBV18 and TRBJ2-7; 8 nucleotides match TRBD1. Germline V CDR1 and CDR2: KGHSH, LQKENI. CDR3 length equals 16 residues. Trimming at V came to 2 bases and at J to 3 bases, leaving 9 bases not matched to a gene. As DNA, the CDR3 is TGTGCCAGCTCACCAGGACAGGGAGCCGCATTCTACGAGCAGTACTTC. The encoded protein is CASSPGQGAAFYEQYF.